Sequencing of this TCR beta chain was carried out in a study of T-cell memory formation after mild COVID-19. This CDR3 is built from 13 residues. Trimming stripped 8 bases from V and 4 bases from J, with 15 bases between. The germline V gene encodes CDR1 SGHRS and CDR2 YFSETQ. TCRalpha and TCRbeta libraries used 5'RACE with constant-segment primers and UMIs. In TCRdb, the 5' RACE reads were re-called with MiXCR into one record per CDR3 protein. The sample yields 250,000 to 300,000 distinct CDR3 sequences, roughly 15% seen once. This clonotype appeared a few times. This TCR was recovered from a man aged 18 to 30 who had mild COVID-19 (a few samples of this study predate the infection). Cell type and time point are not known. The source material was PBMCs or a T cell subset sorted from them (not recorded which). The chain recombines TRBV5-1 with TRBJ1-1; D gene unclear. The CDR3 sequence: CASTPGEGTEAFF. CDR3 bases: TGCGCCAGTACCCCAGGTGAGGGCACTGAAGCTTTCTTT.